Each of the 20 T cell receptor beta chains below was sequenced from the same sample in a study of CD8 T cells in ankylosing spondylitis. TCRdb independently ran MiXCR on the 5' RACE reads; one entry per CDR3 protein. Of 750,000 to 850,000 distinct CDR3 sequences listed, approximately 12% are singletons. No antigen has been identified for these receptors. Findings and limits, study-wide: A TCR beta motif of 7 to 9 highly homologous variants seemed to mark ankylosing spondylitis blood.

Sequencing was performed on blood, either unsorted or a sorted T cell fraction (not recorded which). Every receptor here comes from a male donor with ankylosing spondylitis.

This clonotype was seen repeatedly, ten times or more. V and J are TRBV7-6 and TRBJ1-1; D unresolved. CDR3 length: 13 amino acids. V shed 4 bases and J shed 3 bases, with 9 bases lying between them. Germline lookup yields CDR1 SGHVS and CDR2 FNYEAQ. CDR3 sequence: CASSSWADTEAFF. In nucleotides, the CDR3 is TGTGCCAGCAGCTCTTGGGCCGACACTGAAGCTTTCTTT.

This clonotype was seen more than once but under ten times. The chain links TRBV7-6 to TRBJ2-2; TRBD2 aligns across 10 bases. Unmatched junction bases numbered 6, after V lost 5 bases and J lost 6 bases. The CDR3 is 15 residues long. In germline, CDR1 is SGHVS, CDR2 FNYEAQ. In DNA form, the CDR3 reads TGTGCCAGCAGCCCCCCGGGACTAGCGTCCGGGGAGCTGTTTTTT. This codes for CASSPPGLASGELFF. Full variable domain (rest looked up from reference TRBV7-6 and TRBJ2-2): GAGVSQSPRYKVTKRGQDVALRCDPISGHVSLYWYRQALGQGPEFLTYFNYEAQQDKSGLPNDRFSAERPEGSISTLTIQRTEQRDSAMYRCASSPPGLASGELFFGEGSRLTVL.

This clonotype was found many times. The chain links TRBV7-9 to TRBJ1-2; 10 positions match TRBD1. The CDR3 is 16 residues long. The junction had 8 bases not matched to a gene; V was cut back by 1 base and J by 6 bases. Germline V gives CDR1 SEHNR, CDR2 FQNEAQ (reference sequence). This chain's CDR3 is CASSLDRGQGQDGYTF. CDR3 sequence (DNA): TGTGCCAGCAGCTTAGATCGGGGACAGGGGCAGGATGGCTACACCTTC.

The rearrangement links TRBV20-1 to TRBJ2-5; no clear D gene. This CDR3 is 12 amino acids long. V was clipped by 7 bases and J by 4 bases, with 13 bases between them. Germline V CDR1 and CDR2: DFQATT, SNEGSKA (reference sequence). The CDR3 protein is CSGVSRRETQYF. The CDR3 DNA reads TGCAGTGGTGTGTCTAGACGAGAGACCCAGTACTTC.

The chain combines TRBV7-2 with TRBJ2-7; D is undetermined. Trimming shortened V by 4 bases and J by 3 bases, and 13 bases separated the two germline ends. Germline loops: CDR1 SGHTA, CDR2 FQGNSA. The CDR3 consists of 14 residues. The CDR3 loop is CASSSTSDVYEQYF. CDR3 sequence (DNA): TGTGCCAGCAGCTCAACCTCGGACGTCTACGAGCAGTACTTC.

This clonotype was counted between two and nine times. V and J are TRBV5-1 and TRBJ2-2; tentative D call: TRBD2 (6 bases). The CDR3 is 16 amino acids. Germline-derived CDR1 and CDR2 are SGHRS and YFSETQ. V lost 0 bases and J lost 4, with 13 bases in between. CDR3 bases: TGCGCCAGCAGCTTGGCCGTTCCGGGGGTCACCGGGGAGCTGTTTTTT. Encoded protein: CASSLAVPGVTGELFF.

The table lists this clonotype with many counts. In nucleotides, the CDR3 is TGCAGCGTTGTTACTGGGTCCTACAATGAGCAGTTCTTC. Amino acids: CSVVTGSYNEQFF. The chain employs TRBV29-1 and TRBJ2-1, with unresolved D. Trimming took 4 bases from V and 1 from J, leaving 8 bases between them. Germline V CDR1 and CDR2: SQVTM, ANQGSEA. The CDR3 length is 13 residues.

This clonotype appeared a few times. The chain uses TRBV4-2 and TRBJ2-7; D ambiguous. Deletions cut 4 bases from V and 3 bases from J, with 10 bases between. The CDR3 sequence is 13 residues long. Germline CDR1 is LGHNA and CDR2 is YNFKEQ. The CDR3 region has the DNA TGTGCCAGCAGCCCGACGCAAGACTACGAGCAGTACTTC. Translation gives CASSPTQDYEQYF.

The table lists this clonotype with many counts. The J gene is TRBJ1-2, the V gene TRBV29-1; possibly TRBD1 for D (5 bases). Per germline, CDR1 SQVTM and CDR2 ANQGSEA. Trimming shortened V by 6 bases and J by 6 bases, and 8 bases separated the two germline ends. The CDR3 is 10 amino acids. The CDR3 loop reads CSVRQNGYTF. In DNA form, the CDR3 reads TGCAGCGTGAGACAGAATGGCTACACCTTC.

The table lists this clonotype with many counts. An end of the junction differs from the germline gene, which may be a read error. The chain combines TRBV20-1 with TRBJ2-1; D gene ambiguous. The CDR3 length is 13 residues. Germline CDR1 and CDR2: DFQATT and SNEGSKA (reference sequence). CDR3 in amino acids: CSARDVVRNEQFF. The DNA for the CDR3 is TGCAGTGCCAGAGACGTGGTAAGAAATGAGCAGTTCTTC.

The table lists this clonotype with many counts. V usage is TRBV12-3 or TRBV12-4 and J usage is TRBJ1-2, with a possible D match to TRBD1 (5 bases). The CDR3 length is 13 residues. V was shortened by 6 bases and J by 0 bases, with 8 bases between the two germline ends. CDR3 residues: CASRDTTNYGYTF. In nucleotides, the CDR3 is TGTGCCAGCAGGGACACAACTAACTATGGCTACACCTTC.

This clonotype was counted many times. J is TRBJ2-1 and V is TRBV15; 7 bases are a match to TRBD2. The CDR3 extends over 15 amino acids. The V gene's germline CDR1 is LNHNV and CDR2 YYDKDF (reference sequence). Germline trimming cut 0 bases from V and 9 bases from J; bases unmatched to any gene: 8. CDR3 protein: CATSRDSRQRGEQFF. DNA of the CDR3: TGTGCCACCAGCAGAGATAGCCGCCAGCGGGGTGAGCAGTTCTTC.

The rearrangement uses TRBV4-2 and TRBJ2-1; a weak D match, TRBD2 (5 bases). V lost 1 base, J lost 9 bases, and 16 bases lay in between. The CDR3 has 15 amino acids. Germline CDR1 and CDR2: LGHNA and YNFKEQ. The CDR3 DNA follows: TGTGCCAGCAGCCAAGGCGGGTATGCCGTGGGTGAGCAGTTCTTC. It is translated as CASSQGGYAVGEQFF.

This clonotype was detected only a few times. The chain recombines TRBV12-3 or TRBV12-4 with TRBJ1-2; D is unresolved. The V end was cut by 1 base, the J end by 7 bases, with 10 bases between. This CDR3 comprises 13 residues. The CDR3 bases are TGTGCCAGCAGTTTAGAGCTGTTCGGTGGCTACACCTTC. Its protein is CASSLELFGGYTF.

This chain uses TRBV28 with TRBJ1-2; 7 bases are a match to TRBD1. This CDR3 region has 18 residues. V gave up 2 bases and J gave up 4 bases; unmatched junction bases: 16. The germline V gene encodes CDR1 MDHEN and CDR2 SYDVKM. The chain's CDR3 is CASSLHRGHKRRGYGYTF. As DNA, the CDR3 is TGTGCCAGCAGTTTACACAGGGGTCATAAGAGGCGCGGCTATGGCTACACCTTC.

This clonotype was seen repeatedly, ten times or more. This rearrangement joins TRBV10-3 to TRBJ2-7, with TRBD2 as a possible D gene (6 bases). Trimming took off 1 base at V and 6 bases at J, with 13 bases between the two ends. The germline V gene has CDR1 ENHRY and CDR2 SYGVKD. CDR3 length equals 14 residues. The CDR3 spells CAISEFGGSGEQYF. The DNA for the CDR3 is TGTGCCATCAGTGAGTTCGGAGGGTCTGGCGAGCAGTACTTC.

This chain connects TRBV7-2 to TRBJ2-1; TRBD1 matches at 7 bases. Trimming removed 5 bases from V and 4 bases from J; junction bases left unmatched: 8. The CDR3 has 15 amino acids. CDR1 SGHTA and CDR2 FQGNSA come from the germline V gene. The CDR3 DNA is TGTGCCAGCAGCAAAGGGGGCCTGGGTTACAATGAGCAGTTCTTC. Protein sequence: CASSKGGLGYNEQFF.

Only a few counts were recorded for this clonotype. The chain is built from TRBV18 and TRBJ2-1; D remains ambiguous. Germline loops: CDR1 KGHSH, CDR2 LQKENI. The CDR3 consists of 15 residues. V was clipped by 6 bases and J by 2 bases, with 14 bases between them. This CDR3 is CASSPGPYTYNEQFF. The DNA of the CDR3 is TGTGCCAGCTCCCCAGGCCCCTACACCTACAATGAGCAGTTCTTC.

The V and J genes are TRBV7-2 and TRBJ1-3, with a possible D match to TRBD1 (6 bases). Trimming took off 3 bases at V and 8 bases at J, with 14 bases between the two ends. The CDR3 loop spans 14 amino acids. CDR1 and CDR2 (germline): SGHTA, FQGNSA. CDR3 sequence reads: CASSLRQGLDTIYF. The CDR3 nucleotides read TGTGCCAGCAGCTTGAGGCAGGGGTTAGACACCATATATTTT.

The chain is built from TRBV11-3 and TRBJ2-6; D is uncertain. The germline gives CDR1 SGHNT, CDR2 YENEEA. The germline V and J ends were trimmed by 5 bases and 4 bases, with 12 bases remaining between them. The CDR3 is 15 amino acids. The CDR3 coding sequence is TGTGCCAGCAGCCCCGGATTTGCCGGGGCCAACGTCCTGACTTTC. It codes for CASSPGFAGANVLTF.